The entry below describes one T cell receptor beta chain. Its antigen is undetermined. Sequenced by immunoSEQ multiplex PCR; TCRdb stores in-frame clones only, minus some. The sample yields 55,000 to 65,000 clones, more than 60% seen once. The record originates from a study of pediatric ulcerative colitis. This CDR3 contains 14 residues. The V gene lost 1 base and the J gene lost 2 bases, with 6 bases spanning the gap. Germline CDR1 reads SGHDN; CDR2 reads FVKESK. Study-level findings and limits: Blood-rectal clonal overlap within each person was significantly higher in ulcerative colitis patients than controls.

What was sequenced was blood. V and J are TRBV14 and TRBJ2-4; no reliable D call. The sequence came from a boy aged 10-17 years with moderate ulcerative colitis. DNA for the CDR3: TGTGCCAGCAGCCAAGTTTGGTCCAAAAACATTCAGTACTTC. Protein: CASSQVWSKNIQYF.